The 6 T cell receptor beta chains reported below all come from one sample, sequenced in a study of T cells after yellow fever vaccination. TCRdb reprocessed the 5' RACE reads via MiXCR and lists one record per CDR3 protein. The table lists 350,000 to 450,000 distinct CDR3 sequences, over 15% of them singletons. The sequencing used PBMCs, collected before the yellow fever booster vaccination. All receptors derive from a man in his late teens or twenties who received the YFV17D yellow fever vaccine.

The chain links TRBV9 to TRBJ2-1; 9 nucleotides align to TRBD2. CDR3 length: 15 amino acids. CDR1 is SGDLS and CDR2 is YYNGEE in the germline V gene. After removal of 0 bases from V and 6 bases from J, the junction contained 4 bases not matched to a gene. The CDR3 nucleotides read TGTGCCAGCAGCGTAGCGACTAGCGGCCTCAATGAGCAGTTCTTC. Amino acids: CASSVATSGLNEQFF.

The chain couples TRBV7-2 to TRBJ2-3, with D maybe TRBD1 (6 bases). The germline V gene has CDR1 SGHTA and CDR2 FQGNSA. Trimming took 0 bases from V and 5 from J, leaving 9 bases between them. This CDR3 is 14 amino acids long. The CDR3 nucleotides are TGTGCCAGCAGCTTAGCGGCAGGGGAAGATACGCAGTATTTT. This codes for CASSLAAGEDTQYF. Drawing the rest from reference TRBV7-2 and TRBJ2-3, the complete variable domain is GAGVSQSPSNKVTEKGKDVELRCDPISGHTALYWYRQSLGQGLEFLIYFQGNSAPDKSGLPSDRFSAERTGGSVSTLTIQRTQQEDSAVYLCASSLAAGEDTQYFGPGTRLTVL.

The chain links TRBV6-5 to TRBJ2-5; 7 nucleotides align to TRBD2. The trim removed 8 bases at V and 5 bases at J, leaving 8 bases unmatched. This CDR3 comprises 13 residues. CDR1 is MNHEY, CDR2 SVGAGI, per germline. In DNA, the CDR3 is TGTGCCAGCGGTGTGGGGGGGGTGGAGACCCAGTACTTC. Protein: CASGVGGVETQYF.

In this sample, this clonotype turned up a few times. The CDR3 is CASSPEAAQRNSPLHF. Written as DNA, the CDR3 is TGCGCCAGCAGCCCGGAGGCAGCCCAGAGAAATTCACCCCTCCACTTT. The chain combines TRBV5-1 with TRBJ1-6; D not certain. CDR1 is SGHRS and CDR2 is YFSETQ in the germline V gene. CDR3 length equals 16 residues. The ends were cut back, 4 bases at V and 7 bases at J, with 18 bases in the middle.

This clonotype was seen many times. The rearrangement links TRBV6-4 to TRBJ1-1; no clear D gene. This CDR3 spans 13 amino acids. Germline CDR1 and CDR2: MRHNA and SNTAGT. V was cut by 4 bases and J by 1 base, with 7 bases left in between. The CDR3 spells CASSVGENTEAFF. The CDR3 DNA reads as TGTGCCAGCAGTGTTGGAGAGAACACTGAAGCTTTCTTT.

In this sample, this clonotype turned up a few times. This chain connects TRBV20-1 to TRBJ1-2; D is unclear. V dropped 5 bases and J dropped 5 bases, with 18 bases sitting between them. This CDR3 spans 14 amino acids. Germline-derived CDR1 and CDR2 are DFQATT and SNEGSKA (reference sequence). The CDR3 sequence is CSASSGRTMYGYTF. The CDR3 nucleotides are TGCAGTGCTTCGTCGGGCAGAACGATGTATGGCTACACCTTC.